Below, one T cell receptor beta chain is given with its context. Its antigen is undetermined. The sample has other DNA sequences that encode this CDR3 too. This specimen comes from a study of immune cell composition in non-small cell lung cancer. The study's findings and limits: Shared sequences between tumour-reactive and dominant in vivo clones were not proven. Lung adenocarcinomas had lower top 10 clone scores and clonality than squamous tumours. Squamous carcinomas (approximately 80%) more often had tumour-associated clones >0.5% than adenocarcinomas (roughly 35%).

Trimming removed 3 bases at V and 1 base at J, with 3 bases between. Germline CDR1 and CDR2: SEHNR and FQNEAQ (reference sequence). This CDR3 comprises 12 residues. Sequencing was performed with immunoSEQ multiplex PCR; in TCRdb, only in-frame clones are kept and a portion is missing. The repertoire holds 2,000 to 2,500 clones, with about four fifths as singletons. The specimen sequenced was lung tumor tissue. This TCR derives from a human donor with non-small cell lung cancer. The chain uses TRBV7-9 and TRBJ1-1, with D unresolved. The CDR3: CASSFQNTEAFF. CDR3 nucleotides: TGTGCCAGCAGCTTTCAGAACACTGAAGCTTTCTTT.